These 27 T cell receptor beta chains were sequenced from one sample in a study of OX40 agonist ivuxolimab in advanced cancers. Using immunoSEQ multiplex PCR, the repertoire was profiled, and TCRdb retains in-frame clones only, with some absent. The sample yields around 50,000 clones, over 80% seen once. The sequences come from CD4+ or CD8+ T cells sorted from blood, collected in a trial of the OX40 agonist ivuxolimab. The receptors here all came from an adult with an advanced solid tumor such as melanoma, head and neck, liver or kidney cancer.

The chain is built from TRBV27 and TRBJ1-6; TRBD1 might be the D (6 bases). Germline V gene lookup returns CDR1 MNHEY and CDR2 SMNVEV (reference sequence). The CDR3 has 15 residues. Trimming removed 5 bases at V and 10 bases at J, with 18 bases between. In nucleotides, the CDR3 is TGTGCCAGCAGTACCGGACAGTGGCAGGGCTCACCCCTCCACTTT. This codes for CASSTGQWQGSPLHF.

The rearrangement uses TRBV28 and TRBJ2-5; the match to TRBD2 covers 10 bases. The assigned J gene may be wrong: the sequence end matches TRBJ2-7 better. The CDR3 totals 18 residues. Germline CDR1 and CDR2: MDHEN and SYDVKM. This CDR3 reads CASSPRLGLAVISYEQYF. DNA for the CDR3: TGTGCCAGCAGTCCTCGGCTTGGACTAGCGGTCATTTCCTACGAGCAGTACTTC.

The V call is TRBV6-1, the J call TRBJ2-1; 7 bases are shared with TRBD1. This CDR3 is built from 16 residues. Trimming removed 2 bases from V and 3 bases from J; junction bases left unmatched: 7. From germline, CDR1 is MNHNS and CDR2 SASEGT. DNA for the CDR3: TGTGCCAGCAGTGAAAACTCGGGACAGATCTACAATGAGCAGTTCTTC. This sequence encodes CASSENSGQIYNEQFF.

The chain joins TRBV9 to TRBJ1-2, with D tentatively TRBD1 (6 bases). Looked up from germline, CDR1 is SGDLS and CDR2 is YYNGEE. V shed 3 bases and J shed 1 base, with 13 bases lying between them. The CDR3 length is 15 residues. CDR3 sequence: CASSDRDTDNYGYTF. For the CDR3, the DNA is TGTGCCAGCAGCGATCGGGACACTGATAACTATGGCTACACCTTC.

The chain is built from TRBV6-5 and TRBJ1-1; D is ambiguous. Per germline, CDR1 MNHEY and CDR2 SVGAGI. The V end was cut by 6 bases, the J end by 1 base, with 9 bases between. This CDR3 is 13 amino acids long. CDR3 sequence reads: CASSPQKNTEAFF. CDR3 sequence (DNA): TGTGCCAGCAGCCCTCAAAAGAACACTGAAGCTTTCTTT.

CDR3 bases: TGTGCCAGCAGTTACGAAGCAGATACGCAGTATTTT. The encoded protein is CASSYEADTQYF. This chain uses TRBV6-6 with TRBJ2-3; D gene uncertain. The CDR3 runs to 12 residues. Trimming shortened V by 2 bases and J by 4 bases, and 4 bases separated the two germline ends. CDR1 is MNHNY and CDR2 is SVGAGI in the germline V gene (reference sequence).

This rearrangement joins TRBV18 to TRBJ2-1, with D tentatively TRBD1 (6 bases). V was pared by 2 bases and J by 5 bases, with 13 bases between. CDR3 length: 15 amino acids. CDR1 and CDR2 (germline): KGHSH, LQKENI. CDR3 sequence (DNA): TGTGCCAGCTCACCAGCCGGGACAACTAACAATGAGCAGTTCTTC. The encoded protein is CASSPAGTTNNEQFF.

J is TRBJ2-7 and V is TRBV6-6; no reliable D call. Germline assignment: CDR1 MNHNY and CDR2 SVGAGI (reference sequence). CDR3 length: 14 amino acids. Between the trimmed V and J ends, which lost 0 bases and 2 bases, there was a span of 8 bases. The CDR3 DNA reads as TGTGCCAGCAGTTACTCACAACTCACCTACGAGCAGTACTTC. It codes for CASSYSQLTYEQYF.

This clone was observed a few times. As DNA, the CDR3 is TGTGCCAGCAGTTCAACGGGAGTGGGTTCTGGTGAGACCCAGTACTTC. As protein: CASSSTGVGSGETQYF. The J gene is TRBJ2-5, the V gene TRBV28, with D possibly being TRBD2 (6 bases). Germline CDR1 and CDR2: MDHEN and SYDVKM. V was pared by 4 bases and J by 5 bases, with 20 bases between. The CDR3 has 16 amino acids.

This CDR3 is CASSPSGGRANEQFF. CDR3 DNA sequence: TGTGCCAGCAGCCCAAGTGGCGGGAGGGCCAATGAGCAGTTCTTC. V gene TRBV7-6 combines with J gene TRBJ2-1; the match to TRBD2 covers 9 bases. Germline V gene lookup returns CDR1 SGHVS and CDR2 FNYEAQ. V dropped 5 bases and J dropped 6; count of bases not matched to a gene: 8. This CDR3 has 15 amino acids.

J is TRBJ1-5 and V is TRBV29-1; the D is unclear. CDR3 length: 13 amino acids. CDR1 is SQVTM and CDR2 is ANQGSEA in the germline V gene. Trimming stripped 4 bases from V and 4 bases from J, with 11 bases between. CDR3 residues: CSVVLIGNQPQHF. The CDR3 coding sequence is TGCAGCGTTGTCTTAATTGGGAATCAGCCCCAGCATTTT.

The chain links TRBV18 to TRBJ1-5; a possible D gene is TRBD1 (6 bases). V lost 6 bases to trimming and J lost 3 bases, with 12 bases between them. The CDR3 runs to 14 residues. The germline V gene encodes CDR1 KGHSH and CDR2 LQKENI. CDR3 bases: TGTGCCAGCTCCCACGGACAGTTCAATCAGCCCCAGCATTTT. This encodes CASSHGQFNQPQHF.

CDR3 nucleotide sequence: TGCGCCAGCAGCCAGGGAGGACAGGGGCTCTACAATGAGCAGTTCTTC. Its translation is CASSQGGQGLYNEQFF. The chain has TRBV5-1 and TRBJ2-1; 9 nucleotides align to TRBD1. Germline CDR1 SGHRS, CDR2 YFSETQ. This CDR3 is 16 amino acids long. V lost 4 bases, J lost 3 bases, and 8 bases stayed unmatched.

The chain links TRBV21-1 to TRBJ2-7; the table's D gene call, TRBD2, was not cross checked with the DNA. TRBV21-1 is a recognized pseudogene. This CDR3 is built from 18 residues. CDR3 amino acids: CASSKGPWEGELSYEQYF. The CDR3, as DNA: TGTGCCAGCAGCAAAGGGCCGTGGGAGGGGGAACTCTCCTACGAGCAGTACTTC.

The rearrangement joins TRBV10-3 to TRBJ2-7; no clear D gene. Between the trimmed V and J ends, which lost 7 bases and 1 base, there was a span of 5 bases. From germline, CDR1 is ENHRY and CDR2 SYGVKD. CDR3 length: 11 amino acids. This CDR3 reads CAIKESYEQYF. The CDR3 region has the DNA TGTGCCATCAAAGAGTCCTACGAGCAGTACTTC.

The chain is built from TRBV4-3 and TRBJ1-2; 9 bases map to TRBD1. This CDR3 has 18 amino acids. Germline V gene sequence: CDR1 LGHNA, CDR2 YSLEER. V trimming: 1 base; J trimming: 5 bases; junction bases outside the gene matches: 14. CDR3 DNA: TGCGCCAGCAGCCAAGTCGTCGGCGGACAGGGGTATGGTTATGGCTACACCTTC. It is translated as CASSQVVGGQGYGYGYTF.

This chain connects TRBV5-1 to TRBJ1-3; D unresolved. Germline V gene lookup returns CDR1 SGHRS and CDR2 YFSETQ. V dropped 5 bases and J dropped 0 bases, with 12 bases sitting between them. This CDR3 spans 15 amino acids. The CDR3 is CASSPAGVSGNTIYF. The CDR3 nucleotides are TGCGCCAGCAGTCCCGCCGGAGTCTCTGGAAACACCATATATTTT.

The rearrangement uses TRBV6-5 and TRBJ1-4; tentatively, D is TRBD1 (6 bases). Trimming removed 2 bases from V and 8 bases from J, with 18 bases in between. Germline V gene lookup returns CDR1 MNHEY and CDR2 SVGAGI. The CDR3 spans 16 residues. CDR3 sequence reads: CASSYQPDRTGEKLFF. CDR3 nucleotides: TGTGCCAGCAGTTACCAACCAGACAGGACGGGCGAAAAACTGTTTTTT.

The V and J genes are TRBV27 and TRBJ1-1; unclear D gene. Germline assignment: CDR1 MNHEY and CDR2 SMNVEV (reference sequence). The CDR3 is made up of 15 amino acids. V was clipped by 7 bases and J by 2 bases, with 17 bases between them. The CDR3, as DNA: TGTGCCAGCACCCCCGGTGTGGCCCCAAACACTGAAGCTTTCTTT. Protein: CASTPGVAPNTEAFF.

In this sample, this clone turned up once. This chain joins TRBV5-6 and TRBJ2-5, with 8 bases matching TRBD2. Looked up from germline, CDR1 is SGHDT and CDR2 is YYEEEE. The J segment lost 3 bases and the V segment lost 0 bases, leaving 1 base of the junction unmatched. This CDR3 region has 14 residues. The CDR3 nucleotides read TGTGCCAGCAGCTTGGTACTAGCGGAAGAGACCCAGTACTTC. Amino acids: CASSLVLAEETQYF.

The chain uses TRBV28 and TRBJ2-3; D uncertain. Germline lookup yields CDR1 MDHEN and CDR2 SYDVKM. The CDR3 runs 15 residues. V was trimmed by 5 bases and J by 0 bases, leaving 12 bases between them. The CDR3 DNA reads as TGTGCCAGCAGTCCCCCCAGTGGGAGCACAGATACGCAGTATTTT. It specifies CASSPPSGSTDTQYF.

The J gene is TRBJ2-1, the V gene TRBV18; D is unresolved. This CDR3 is 14 amino acids long. CDR1 is KGHSH, CDR2 LQKENI, per germline. V lost 2 bases and J lost 5, with 10 bases in between. The CDR3 region has the DNA TGTGCCAGCTCACCAGGTGCACCTCACAATGAGCAGTTCTTC. Its protein product is CASSPGAPHNEQFF.

V and J are TRBV7-8 and TRBJ2-3, with D perhaps TRBD2 (7 bases). The germline CDR1 and CDR2 sequences are SGHVS and FQNEAQ. V gave up 6 bases and J gave up 2 bases, with 18 bases separating them. This CDR3 is 16 amino acids long. The CDR3 loop is CASSFGLGGFTDTQYF. CDR3 coding DNA: TGTGCCAGCAGTTTCGGACTAGGGGGTTTCACAGATACGCAGTATTTT.

In nucleotides, the CDR3 is TGTGCCAGTAGAACCGGTACCGTGGACACTGAAGCTTTCTTT. Its protein product is CASRTGTVDTEAFF. The chain uses TRBV19 and TRBJ1-1, with D hard to call. Trimming stripped 6 bases from V and 3 bases from J, with 14 bases between. From germline, CDR1 is LNHDA and CDR2 SQIVND (reference sequence). The CDR3 is 14 residues long.

The rearrangement links TRBV7-2 to TRBJ2-6; D is ambiguous. The germline gives CDR1 SGHTA, CDR2 FQGNSA. The CDR3 covers 15 residues. The V end lost 7 bases, the J end lost 0 bases, and 10 bases lay between the germline ends. The CDR3 nucleotides read TGTGCCAGCACCAAGAGCCTCTCTGGGGCCAACGTCCTGACTTTC. Its translation is CASTKSLSGANVLTF.

The chain uses TRBV25-1 and TRBJ1-2, with D perhaps TRBD1 (5 bases). Germline loops: CDR1 MGHDK, CDR2 SYGVNS. V gave up 5 bases and J gave up 3 bases, with 16 bases separating them. This CDR3 region has 15 residues. This chain's CDR3 is CASSSSGTGDYGYTF. As DNA, the CDR3 is TGTGCCAGCAGTTCATCCGGAACAGGAGACTATGGCTACACCTTC.

The chain joins TRBV4-3 to TRBJ1-2; D is possibly TRBD1 (6 bases). In germline, CDR1 is LGHNA, CDR2 YSLEER. V gave up 0 bases and J gave up 4 bases, with 21 bases separating them. The CDR3 has 18 residues. CDR3 protein: CASSQDLARGFGGYGYTF. In DNA form, the CDR3 reads TGCGCCAGCAGCCAAGATTTGGCCAGGGGTTTTGGCGGCTATGGCTACACCTTC.